Listed here are 5 T cell receptor beta chains from one sample, sequenced in a study of human T cells and chemical hapten exposure. Specified time point: patch test 2, 6 weeks after DPC sensitization. Treatment here: therapeutic diphenylcyclopropenone sensitization with weekly scalp DPC. TCRdb reprocessed the RACE reads via MiXCR and lists one record per CDR3 protein. The repertoire holds tens of thousands of distinct CDR3 sequences, with about 8.5% as singletons. Sequenced here: whole blood, sampled in connection with sensitization to the hapten diphenylcyclopropenone (DPC). All receptors come from a woman between 45 and 65 years old with alopecia areata. Some clones in this sample may be carry-over from other donors' samples.

This clonotype was observed at least ten times. The V call is TRBV2, the J call TRBJ1-4; tentatively, D is TRBD1 (5 bases). CDR1 SNHLY and CDR2 FYNNEI come from the germline V gene. This CDR3 has 13 amino acids. Trimming stripped 6 bases from V and 7 bases from J, with 12 bases between. The CDR3, as DNA: TGTGCCAGCAGCCTCCATGGGGGTGAAAAACTGTTTTTT. Its protein is CASSLHGGEKLFF.

This clonotype came up a few times. V gene TRBV15 combines with J gene TRBJ2-5, with D perhaps being TRBD1 or TRBD2 (5 bases each). V was shortened by 3 bases and J by 3 bases, with 14 bases between the two germline ends. The CDR3 length is 15 residues. Germline V gene data show CDR1 as LNHNV and CDR2 as YYDKDF (reference sequence). The CDR3 region has the DNA TGTGCCACCAGCAGCTACTCCGGGGCCGAAGAGACCCAGTACTTC. Translating gives CATSSYSGAEETQYF.

The V and J genes are TRBV12-3 or TRBV12-4 and TRBJ2-2, with D possibly matching TRBD1 (5 bases). The CDR3 covers 15 residues. With 5 bases removed from V and 7 bases from J, the gap between germline ends came to 17 bases. The CDR3 DNA reads TGTGCCAGCAGTCCGAGGACAAGTCCCGGCGGGGAGCTGTTTTTT. Amino acid sequence: CASSPRTSPGGELFF.

Many counts were recorded for this clonotype. The chain carries TRBV7-9 and TRBJ1-4; 7 bases map to TRBD1. The germline CDR1 and CDR2 sequences are SEHNR and FQNEAQ (reference sequence). With 2 bases clipped from V and 6 bases from J, the junction kept 9 bases outside the gene matches. The CDR3 is made up of 16 amino acids. The CDR3 nucleotides read TGTGCCAGCAGCTTATCGGCAGGGGGAGTTCATGAAAAACTGTTTTTT. Translating gives CASSLSAGGVHEKLFF. The full variable domain, completed using reference TRBV7-9 and TRBJ1-4, is DTGVSQNPRHKITKRGQNVTFRCDPISEHNRLYWYRQTLGQGPEFLTYFQNEAQLEKSRLLSDRFSAERPKGSFSTLEIQRTEQGDSAMYLCASSLSAGGVHEKLFFGSGTQLSVL.

This rearrangement joins TRBV2 to TRBJ2-3, with D possibly being TRBD2 (6 bases). Germline V gene sequence: CDR1 SNHLY, CDR2 FYNNEI. The CDR3 runs 18 residues. Trimming pared 3 bases from V and 2 bases from J, leaving 21 bases between. The CDR3 loop is CASSEEVRGGRYTDTQYF. The CDR3 DNA sequence: TGTGCCAGCAGTGAGGAGGTGCGGGGAGGCCGCTACACAGATACGCAGTATTTT.